The following is a T cell receptor (beta chain) sequence with its context. These data are taken from a study of CD8 T cells in Susac syndrome. CD8+ and CD4+ blood T cells underwent TCR beta sequencing. The controls were healthy donors who were matched for age and sex. In contrast to the negatively isolated CD8+ and CD4+ T cells, TEMRA cells were FACS-enriched. Reverse transcription of about 0.5 to 1 ug RNA used random hexamers. An immunoSEQ multiplex PCR generated amplified TCR beta CDR3 products spanning 54 Vbeta and 13 Jbeta. TCRdb re-derived calls from the immunoSEQ multiplex PCR reads in MiXCR, one entry per CDR3 protein. The table records approximately 150,000 distinct CDR3 sequences, about 93% of them present only once. This CDR3 comprises 14 residues. Germline lookup yields CDR1 SGDLS and CDR2 YYNGEE. Deletions cut 4 bases from V and 8 bases from J, with 18 bases between.

The clonotype originates from a human donor in good health. The sample comprised CD4+ T cells from PBMCs. V and J are TRBV9 and TRBJ1-2, with a weak D call TRBD1 (5 bases). DNA of the CDR3: TGTGCCAGCAGCCCTCGTGACCCGGGGGTCGGCTACACCTTC. Its protein product is CASSPRDPGVGYTF.